The T cell receptor (beta chain) described here comes from a study of T cell responses to AZD1222 COVID-19 vaccine. General study results and limits: Once two AZD1222 doses were given, Spike-specific TCR breadth and depth went up.

Trimming took 7 bases from V and 0 from J, leaving 18 bases between them. The CDR3 loop spans 16 amino acids. In germline, CDR1 is LNHDA, CDR2 SQIVND (reference sequence). Sequencing used immunoSEQ multiplex PCR; TCRdb keeps in-frame clones, though not all of them. The data hold around 92,000 clones, with 80% to 90% observed a single time. Details on this clone: The target antigen is unknown.

The rearrangement uses TRBV19 and TRBJ2-5, with TRBD2 as a possible D gene (7 bases). Sequences were derived from peripheral blood, sampled on day 0 of AZD1222 vaccination. This receptor was taken from an adult in good health. CDR3 in amino acids: CASTPYGGRYQETQYF. As DNA, the CDR3 is TGTGCCAGTACCCCCTACGGGGGGCGGTACCAAGAGACCCAGTACTTC.